The sequence of this T cell receptor beta chain was determined in a study of shared clonotypes between healthy human individuals (dated by TCRdb to 2020 to 2022). Notes on the research overall: The cohort included three men and a couple of women between 18 and 49 years of age. Per donor, three plates each were used for CD4 naive and CD4 memory, two for CD8 naive, and one for CD8 memory. The study deeply sequenced blood TCR repertoires of five healthy adults to estimate repertoire size and the extent of clonotype sharing between individuals. To increase sequencing depth and limit assay-specific biases, TCR repertoire library preparation and sequencing were carried out by different laboratories using diverse techniques. Each donor's leukapheresis produced roughly between roughly 0.9 and 9 billion PBMCs. Results the study describes overall, beyond this receptor: Pairwise subsampling indicated that sequencing depth was expected to affect the degree of clonotype sharing among donors. Compared with non-shared clonotypes, the clonotypes found in all four sorted-subset donors had higher generation probabilities. Because the study included a small number of donors, the genetic and exposure-history diversity represented was limited. Sampling was restricted to blood, and TCR repertoires in tissues likely differ from the TCR repertoires found in blood. Naive subsets generally had larger estimated clonotype richness than memory subsets. Incomplete sequencing was indicated by rarefaction of sorted-subset datasets, despite the large sequencing depth. Sharing across four donors was observed for around 4.8% of naive CD4, 3% to 3.5% of naive CD8, roughly 2.3% of memory CD4, and roughly 0.4% of memory CD8 clonotypes.

This clone has only one observation. Its antigen target is currently unknown. One end of the junction fails to match germline, which may point to a read error. The germline V gene (reference sequence) yields SSHAT for CDR1 and FNYEAQ for CDR2. Spanning cysteine to phenylalanine, the CDR3 consists of 15 amino acids. Of the read, only the CDR3 DNA is kept; its 45 bases are in frame from base 1. Using the deep immunoSEQ assay, TCR CDR3 regions were amplified from genomic DNA by multiplex PCR. Genomic DNA extracted from each cell subset was distributed evenly over all wells of several immunoSEQ 96-well plates, and each plate served as one replicate. For sorted subsets, approximately 210 ng of genomic DNA, equivalent to about 30,000 T cell genomes, went into each replicate PCR. The purified libraries were quantified using a Qubit 3.0 fluorometer, sized with a Bioanalyzer 2100, and then quantified again using the KAPA Library Quantification kit. Each immunoSEQ 96-well plate was sequenced on its own single-read 150-cycle Illumina NextSeq 550 flow cell. On the authors' methods: Because the immunoSEQ output held only junctional sequences and lacked quality scores, the filtering could not match the filtering applied to full-length reads. To assign V/J genes and CDR3, sequences were annotated using PyIR, a Python wrapper for IgBLAST v1.9, with IMGT germline references. Any read was removed if the V/J assignment was weak (E-value above 1e-6), the CDR3 was missing, or the read contained stop codons, out-of-frame junctions, or ambiguous translated residues. V3J clonotypes were defined by identical inferred V gene, J gene, and CDR3 amino acid sequence. Percentage overlap between repertoires was calculated by dividing the number of shared unique clonotypes by the size of the smaller repertoire. Richness of each repertoire was evaluated using RTK rarefaction, the Chao1 estimator, and Recon v2.1 estimates of unobserved clonotypes. Generation probabilities were computed with OLGA for all TCRbeta clonotypes obtained by the gDNA method from several donors. TCRdb stores this immuneACCESS table with in-frame sequences only. Part of the clones is absent; in the studies checked, under half of the shortfall reflects unresolved V genes, and no reason is known for the rest. The DNA gave D and trimming, while V, J and clone size come from that table. This sample has more than 2 million clones in its table, and 95% of those were observed once. Approximately 0.13% of the sample goes to the ten largest clones.

The donors were healthy, HIV-negative adults who had no recently reported acute infections or vaccinations. Only Caucasian adults living in Nashville, Tennessee, USA were represented among the donors. Magnetic negative selection was used to enrich CD4+ T cells, after which naive cells were positively selected on CD45RA and the negative fraction became the memory subset. After blood collection by leukapheresis, PBMCs were isolated using Ficoll-Histopaque density gradient centrifugation and then cryopreserved in the vapor phase of liquid nitrogen. Purity and quantity of every magnetically sorted T cell population were checked by analytical flow cytometry. Genomic DNA was isolated from every sorted fraction and measured by UV absorbance on a Nanodrop 2000c.

The sequence derives from a young man in good health. Sequenced sample: naive CD4+ T cells sorted from blood. The sample's cell subset or site label, decoded: CD45RA+ positively selected. The chain was built from TRBV7-7 and TRBJ2-2; 14 of the junction bases match TRBD2. The DNA sequence reads TGTGCTAGCAGTTCGGGACTAGCGGGAGCGGGGGAGCTGTTTTTT. This translates into CASSSGLAGAGELFF.